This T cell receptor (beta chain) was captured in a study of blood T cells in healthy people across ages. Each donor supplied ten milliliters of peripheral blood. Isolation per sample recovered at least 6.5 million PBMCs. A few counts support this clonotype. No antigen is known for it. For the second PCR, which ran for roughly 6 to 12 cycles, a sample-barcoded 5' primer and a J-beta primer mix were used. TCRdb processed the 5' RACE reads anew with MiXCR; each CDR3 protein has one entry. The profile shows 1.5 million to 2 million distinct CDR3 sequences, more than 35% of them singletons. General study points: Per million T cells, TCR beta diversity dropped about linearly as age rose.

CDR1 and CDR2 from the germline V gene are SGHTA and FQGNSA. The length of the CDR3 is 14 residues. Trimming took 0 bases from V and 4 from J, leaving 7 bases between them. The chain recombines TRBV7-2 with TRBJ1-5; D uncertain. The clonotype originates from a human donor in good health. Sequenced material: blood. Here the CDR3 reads CASSLAAVNQPQHF. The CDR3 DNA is TGTGCCAGCAGCTTAGCGGCGGTTAATCAGCCCCAGCATTTT.